This TCR beta chain was observed in a study of regulatory T cells in long-lasting Graves disease. Specified time point: newly diagnosed GD, antithyroid drugs for less than 3 months. The TCR library was made from RNA extracted from PBMCs. With iRepertoire HTBI primers and Arm-PCR of CDR3 regions, TCR beta libraries were built. TCRdb fed the multiplex PCR reads into MiXCR, producing one record per CDR3 protein. The sample contains about 350,000 distinct CDR3 sequences, around 15% of which appear only once. The CDR3 consists of 18 residues. V lost 3 bases and J lost 3, with 23 bases in between. Germline CDR1 is LGHNT and CDR2 is FRNRAP. These data were also filed under a second study, of T cells in Graves' hyperthyroidism and ophthalmopathy.

The sequence was obtained from a woman aged 18-35 years with Graves disease. Specimen: peripheral blood mononuclear cells (PBMCs), collected at new diagnosis, from a patient treated with antithyroid drugs. The rearrangement uses TRBV12-5 and TRBJ1-1; the D gene is possibly TRBD1 (5 bases). CDR3 in amino acids: CASGFRSGSLTPDTEAFF. In DNA form, the CDR3 reads TGTGCTAGTGGTTTCCGTTCAGGGTCCCTAACCCCGGACACTGAAGCTTTCTTT.